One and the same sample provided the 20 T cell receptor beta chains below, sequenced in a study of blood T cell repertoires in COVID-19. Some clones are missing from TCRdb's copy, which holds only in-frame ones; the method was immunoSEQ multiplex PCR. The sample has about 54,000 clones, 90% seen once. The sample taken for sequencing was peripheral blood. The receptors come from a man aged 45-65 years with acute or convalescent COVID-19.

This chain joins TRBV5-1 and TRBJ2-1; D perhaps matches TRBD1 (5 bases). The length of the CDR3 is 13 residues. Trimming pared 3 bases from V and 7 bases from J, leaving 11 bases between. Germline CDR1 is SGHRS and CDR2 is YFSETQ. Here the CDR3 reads CASSSRKGNEQFF. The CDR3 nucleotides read TGCGCCAGCAGCTCCCGGAAGGGGAATGAGCAGTTCTTC.

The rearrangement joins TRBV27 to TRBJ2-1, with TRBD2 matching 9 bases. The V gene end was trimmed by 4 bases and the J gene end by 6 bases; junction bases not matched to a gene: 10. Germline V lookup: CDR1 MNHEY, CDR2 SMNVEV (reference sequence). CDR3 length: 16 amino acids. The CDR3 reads CASSSITGTSSNEQFF. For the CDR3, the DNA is TGTGCCAGCAGTTCCATAACCGGGACTAGCTCCAATGAGCAGTTCTTC.

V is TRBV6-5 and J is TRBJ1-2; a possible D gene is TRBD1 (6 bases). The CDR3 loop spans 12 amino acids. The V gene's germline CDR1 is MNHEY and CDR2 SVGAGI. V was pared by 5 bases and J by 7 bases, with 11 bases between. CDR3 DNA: TGTGCCAGCAGTCCCGGGACATCTGGCTACACCTTC. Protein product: CASSPGTSGYTF.

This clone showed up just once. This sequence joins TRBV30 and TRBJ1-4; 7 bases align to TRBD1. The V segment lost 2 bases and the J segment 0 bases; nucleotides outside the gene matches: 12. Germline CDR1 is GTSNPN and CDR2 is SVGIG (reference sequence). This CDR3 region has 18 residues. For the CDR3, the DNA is TGTGCCTGGAGTTCGACAGGGAAGGGTGGTCCAACTAATGAAAAACTGTTTTTT. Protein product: CAWSSTGKGGPTNEKLFF.

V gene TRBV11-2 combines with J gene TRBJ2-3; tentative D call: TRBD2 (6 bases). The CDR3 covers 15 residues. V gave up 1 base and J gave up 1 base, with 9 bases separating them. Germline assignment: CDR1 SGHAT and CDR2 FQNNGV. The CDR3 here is CASSLAWGGTDTQYF. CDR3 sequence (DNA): TGTGCCAGCAGCTTAGCGTGGGGGGGCACAGATACGCAGTATTTT.

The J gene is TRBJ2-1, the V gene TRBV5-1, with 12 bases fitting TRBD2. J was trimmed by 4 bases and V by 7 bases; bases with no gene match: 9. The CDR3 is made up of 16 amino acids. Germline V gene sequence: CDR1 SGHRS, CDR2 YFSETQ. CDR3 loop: CASSRGGTSGYNEQFF. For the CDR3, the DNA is TGCGCCAGCTCCCGGGGGGGGACTAGCGGGTACAATGAGCAGTTCTTC.

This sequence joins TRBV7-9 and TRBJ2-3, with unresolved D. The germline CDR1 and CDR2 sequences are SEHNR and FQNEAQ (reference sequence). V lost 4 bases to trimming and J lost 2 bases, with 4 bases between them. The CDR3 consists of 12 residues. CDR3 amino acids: CASSSFTDTQYF. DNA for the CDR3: TGTGCCAGCAGCTCCTTCACAGATACGCAGTATTTT. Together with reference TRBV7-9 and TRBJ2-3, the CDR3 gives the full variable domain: DTGVSQNPRHKITKRGQNVTFRCDPISEHNRLYWYRQTLGQGPEFLTYFQNEAQLEKSRLLSDRFSAERPKGSFSTLEIQRTEQGDSAMYLCASSSFTDTQYFGPGTRLTVL.

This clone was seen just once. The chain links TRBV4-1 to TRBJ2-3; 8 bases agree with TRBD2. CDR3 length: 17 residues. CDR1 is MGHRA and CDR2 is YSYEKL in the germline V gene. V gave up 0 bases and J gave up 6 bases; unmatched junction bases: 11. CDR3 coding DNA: TGCGCCAGCAGCCAAGATAGGACGGGAGGGCCAAGGGATACGCAGTATTTT. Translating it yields CASSQDRTGGPRDTQYF.

DNA of the CDR3: TGTGCCAGTAGCTCACAGACAGGAATCAATCAGCCCCAGCATTTT. Amino acid sequence: CASSSQTGINQPQHF. V is TRBV19 and J is TRBJ1-5, with D tentatively TRBD1 (6 bases). Per the germline V gene, CDR1 is LNHDA and CDR2 is SQIVND (reference sequence). This CDR3 contains 15 residues. With 6 bases removed from V and 3 bases from J, the gap between germline ends came to 15 bases.

The CDR3 DNA is TGTGCCAGCAGCCAAGACCCTAGGACGACAGGGCATGGGACAGATACGCAGTATTTT. Encoded protein: CASSQDPRTTGHGTDTQYF. The chain couples TRBV3-1 (or the pseudogene TRBV3-2) to TRBJ2-3; 7 nucleotides agree with TRBD1. CDR1 and CDR2 (germline): LGHDT, YNNKEL (reference sequence). CDR3 size: 19 residues. J was trimmed by 3 bases and V by 0 bases; bases with no gene match: 15.

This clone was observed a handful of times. In DNA form, the CDR3 reads TGTGCCAGCAGCCTGGGACAGGGTAGGAGTAATTCACCCCTCCACTTT. It yields the protein CASSLGQGRSNSPLHF. The rearrangement uses TRBV5-4 and TRBJ1-6; 9 bases match TRBD1. This CDR3 region has 16 residues. The V segment lost 4 bases and the J segment 6 bases; nucleotides outside the gene matches: 8. In germline, CDR1 is SGHNT, CDR2 YYREEE (reference sequence).

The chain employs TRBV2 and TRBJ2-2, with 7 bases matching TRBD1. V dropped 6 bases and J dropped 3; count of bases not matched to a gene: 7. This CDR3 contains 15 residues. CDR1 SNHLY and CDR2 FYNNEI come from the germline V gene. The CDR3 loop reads CASSSGQIYTGELFF. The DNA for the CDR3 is TGTGCCAGCAGCTCGGGACAGATATACACCGGGGAGCTGTTTTTT. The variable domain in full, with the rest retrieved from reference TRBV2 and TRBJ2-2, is EPEVTQTPSHQVTQMGQEVILRCVPISNHLYFYWYRQILGQKVEFLVSFYNNEISEKSEIFDDQFSVERPDGSNFTLKIRSTKLEDSAMYFCASSSGQIYTGELFFGEGSRLTVL.

The CDR3 coding sequence is TGTGCCAGCAGCAAAGGTGGGCCGTCGGTCCATGGCTACACCTTC. Amino acid sequence: CASSKGGPSVHGYTF. The chain links TRBV7-2 to TRBJ1-2; D is unresolved. Germline V CDR1 and CDR2: SGHTA, FQGNSA. Trimming cost V 5 bases and J 6 bases, with 19 bases left between them. CDR3 length: 15 amino acids.

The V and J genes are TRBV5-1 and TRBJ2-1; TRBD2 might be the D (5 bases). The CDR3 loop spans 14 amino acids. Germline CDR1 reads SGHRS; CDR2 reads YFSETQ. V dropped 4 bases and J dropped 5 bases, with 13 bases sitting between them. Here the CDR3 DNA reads TGCGCCAGCAGCCCCGCGCGGGCGGACAATGAGCAGTTCTTC. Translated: CASSPARADNEQFF.

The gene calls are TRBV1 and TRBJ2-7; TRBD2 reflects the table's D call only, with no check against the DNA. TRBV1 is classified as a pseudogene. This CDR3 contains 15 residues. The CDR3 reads CTSSQDPRESPKQYF. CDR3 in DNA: TGCACCAGCAGCCAAGATCCACGGGAATCCCCGAAGCAGTACTTC.

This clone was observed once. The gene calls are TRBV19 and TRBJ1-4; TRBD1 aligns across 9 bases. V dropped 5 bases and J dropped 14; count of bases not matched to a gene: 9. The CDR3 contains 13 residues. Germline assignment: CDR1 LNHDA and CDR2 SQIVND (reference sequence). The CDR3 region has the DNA TGTGCCAGTAGTCCGACAGGGGGTCGACTCCTGTTTTTT. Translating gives CASSPTGGRLLFF.

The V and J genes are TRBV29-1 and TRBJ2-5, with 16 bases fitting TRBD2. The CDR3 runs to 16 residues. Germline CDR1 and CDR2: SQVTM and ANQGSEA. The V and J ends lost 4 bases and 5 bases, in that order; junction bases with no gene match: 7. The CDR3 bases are TGCAGCGTTGCGGTCGGGACTAGCGGGAGGGGGGAGACCCAGTACTTC. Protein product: CSVAVGTSGRGETQYF.

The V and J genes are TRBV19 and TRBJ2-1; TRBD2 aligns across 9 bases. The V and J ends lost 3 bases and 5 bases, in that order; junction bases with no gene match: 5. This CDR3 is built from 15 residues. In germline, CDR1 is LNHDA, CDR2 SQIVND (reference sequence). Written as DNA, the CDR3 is TGTGCCAGTAGTATTCCAAGCGGGAGGAACAATGAGCAGTTCTTC. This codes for CASSIPSGRNNEQFF.

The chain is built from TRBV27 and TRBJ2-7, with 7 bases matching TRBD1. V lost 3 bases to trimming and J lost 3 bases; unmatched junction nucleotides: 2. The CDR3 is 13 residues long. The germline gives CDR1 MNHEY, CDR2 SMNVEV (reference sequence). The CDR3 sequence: CASSLAGGYEQYF. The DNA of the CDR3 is TGTGCCAGCAGTTTGGCAGGGGGCTACGAGCAGTACTTC.

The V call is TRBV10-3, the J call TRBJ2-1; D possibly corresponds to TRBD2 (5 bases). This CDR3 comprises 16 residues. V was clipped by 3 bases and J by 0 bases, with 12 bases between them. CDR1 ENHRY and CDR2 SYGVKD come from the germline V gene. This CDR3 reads CAISDTGGSSYNEQFF. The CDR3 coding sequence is TGTGCCATCAGTGACACTGGTGGGAGCTCCTACAATGAGCAGTTCTTC.